Listed here are 12 T cell receptor beta chains from one sample, sequenced in a study of T cell repertoires in cytomegalovirus infection. TCRdb reprocessed the reads via MiXCR and lists one record per CDR3 protein. The sample lists around 740,000 distinct CDR3 sequences; less than 40% were seen once. Sequencing input: PBMCs. These receptor sequences come from a human donor in good health (CMV status not recorded). Some clones in this sample may be carry-over from other donors' samples.

This clonotype was seen many times. The chain is built from TRBV7-3 and TRBJ2-3, with 8 bases that match TRBD2. This CDR3 is 16 amino acids long. V lost 0 bases and J lost 7; bases outside the gene matches: 9. The germline V gene encodes CDR1 SGHTA and CDR2 FQGTGA. Written as DNA, the CDR3 is TGTGCCAGCAGCTTAACGTTAACGGGGGGGCTAAATACGCAGTATTTT. Translation gives CASSLTLTGGLNTQYF. The full variable domain, with the rest looked up from reference TRBV7-3 and TRBJ2-3, is GAGVSQTPSNKVTEKGKYVELRCDPISGHTALYWYRQSLGQGPEFLIYFQGTGAADDSGLPNDRFFAVRPEGSVSTLKIQRTERGDSAVYLCASSLTLTGGLNTQYFGPGTRLTVL.

The V and J genes are TRBV19 and TRBJ2-5; 11 bases are a match to TRBD2. The germline V gene has CDR1 LNHDA and CDR2 SQIVND (reference sequence). The CDR3 has 15 amino acids. J was trimmed by 5 bases and V by 3 bases; bases with no gene match: 5. As DNA, the CDR3 is TGTGCCAGTAGTATGGTCACTAGCGGGGGTGAGACCCAGTACTTC. It specifies CASSMVTSGGETQYF.

V usage is TRBV11-2 and J usage is TRBJ2-3, with D possibly called TRBD1 or TRBD2 (6 bases each). The CDR3 sequence is 15 residues long. V lost 1 base to trimming and J lost 3 bases, with 11 bases between them. From germline, CDR1 is SGHAT and CDR2 FQNNGV. The CDR3 protein is CASSLVPGATDTQYF. The CDR3 nucleotides are TGTGCCAGCAGCTTAGTTCCGGGGGCAACAGATACGCAGTATTTT.

The chain links TRBV6-2 or TRBV6-3 to TRBJ1-2, with no clear D. The ends were cut back, 7 bases at V and 5 bases at J, with 17 bases in the middle. Germline V gene data show CDR1 as MNHEY and CDR2 as SVGEGT. The CDR3 spans 14 residues. This CDR3 reads CASTAAPPGYGYTF. The DNA for the CDR3 is TGTGCCAGCACTGCCGCCCCCCCGGGATATGGCTACACCTTC.

DNA of the CDR3: TGTGCCAGCAGCTTAGGATTTGGCGGGGTGCTCACAGATACGCAGTATTTT. Translating it yields CASSLGFGGVLTDTQYF. The chain is built from TRBV7-2 and TRBJ2-3; perhaps TRBD2 as D (6 bases). The CDR3 consists of 17 residues. V lost 1 base, J lost 2 bases, and 16 bases lay in between. Germline CDR1 and CDR2: SGHTA and FQGNSA.

Points on this clonotype: It may be a read error: a sequence one base away is much more abundant. This chain uses TRBV7-2 with TRBJ2-1; D unclear. CDR1 and CDR2 from the germline V gene are SGHTA and FQGNSA. Trimming shortened V by 3 bases and J by 6 bases, and 12 bases separated the two germline ends. This CDR3 comprises 14 residues. In DNA, the CDR3 is TGTGCCAGCAGCTTTATTAGCCTCTCCAATGAGCAGTTCTTC. It specifies CASSFISLSNEQFF.

This clonotype was observed a few times. This chain connects TRBV11-2 to TRBJ2-5; 9 positions match TRBD2. CDR1 is SGHAT and CDR2 is FQNNGV in the germline V gene. The ends lost 2 bases at V and 5 bases at J; junction bases unmatched: 9. This CDR3 contains 16 residues. CDR3 nucleotide sequence: TGTGCCAGCAGCTTAATGGTTAGCGGGAGTACTGAGACCCAGTACTTC. Translation gives CASSLMVSGSTETQYF.

The chain is built from TRBV6-2 or TRBV6-3 and TRBJ2-3, with D unclear. Between the trimmed V and J ends, which lost 5 bases and 0 bases, there was a span of 12 bases. The germline gives CDR1 MNHEY, CDR2 SVGEGT. The CDR3 is 15 amino acids. The CDR3 nucleotides read TGTGCCAGCAGTATTGACTCTTCTAGCACAGATACGCAGTATTTT. This encodes CASSIDSSSTDTQYF.

The chain carries TRBV6-2 or TRBV6-3 and TRBJ2-2, with D hard to call. This CDR3 contains 13 residues. The V end lost 7 bases, the J end lost 9 bases, and 15 bases lay between the germline ends. CDR1 and CDR2 (germline): MNHEY, SVGEGT. The CDR3: CASTRQGNRELFF. The CDR3 DNA reads as TGTGCCAGCACCCGACAAGGGAACCGGGAGCTGTTTTTT.

This clonotype was seen more than once but under ten times. The chain carries TRBV14 and TRBJ2-5; no clear D. The CDR3 extends over 14 amino acids. The V end lost 4 bases, the J end lost 2 bases, and 11 bases lay between the germline ends. In germline, CDR1 is SGHDN, CDR2 FVKESK. The CDR3 DNA reads TGTGCCAGCAGCCGGTTCGGCCAGCAAGAGACCCAGTACTTC. It encodes CASSRFGQQETQYF.

In the case of this clonotype: A much bigger clone sits one base away, suggesting this may be a read error. The chain links TRBV11-1 to TRBJ1-2; 7 nucleotides agree with TRBD1. The CDR3 spans 14 residues. Germline V lookup: CDR1 SGHAT, CDR2 FQDESV (reference sequence). V lost 0 bases to trimming and J lost 6 bases; unmatched junction nucleotides: 4. CDR3 bases: TGTGCCAGCAGCTTAGCGCCGGGACAGAATGGCTACACCTTC. Its translation: CASSLAPGQNGYTF.

A note on this clonotype: Germline and junction disagree at one end, which may indicate a read error. The V and J genes are TRBV7-9 and TRBJ1-4, with unresolved D. Looked up from germline, CDR1 is SEHNR and CDR2 is FQNEAQ (reference sequence). The CDR3 is made up of 14 amino acids. CDR3 nucleotide sequence: TGTGCCAGCAGCTTGGAGGCAACTACTGAAAAACTGTTTTTT. Translating it yields CASSLEATTEKLFF.